Shown below are 28 T cell receptor beta chains from a single sample sequenced in a study of blood T cell repertoires in COVID-19. The repertoire was sequenced with immunoSEQ multiplex PCR; TCRdb's copy has only in-frame clones and lacks some. The sample has 270,000 or so clones, 80% to 90% seen once; the top ten hold roughly 3.9%. Source material: PBMCs or T cells enriched from blood (not recorded which). The receptors come from a woman in her twenties or thirties with acute COVID-19.

CDR3 sequence: CASSPSLYGYTF. CDR3 bases: TGTGCCAGCAGTCCCAGTCTCTATGGCTACACCTTC. This chain joins TRBV11-3 and TRBJ1-2; no firm D call. Germline CDR1 and CDR2: SGHNT and YENEEA. CDR3 length: 12 amino acids. The germline V and J ends were trimmed by 6 bases and 4 bases, with 9 bases remaining between them.

The rearrangement uses TRBV11-2 and TRBJ2-7; 13 bases match TRBD2. This CDR3 is 15 amino acids long. CDR1 SGHAT and CDR2 FQNNGV come from the germline V gene. V lost 6 bases to trimming and J lost 4 bases; unmatched junction nucleotides: 6. CDR3 amino acids: CASSTGTSGMYEQYF. CDR3 sequence (DNA): TGTGCCAGCAGTACCGGGACTAGCGGGATGTACGAGCAGTACTTC.

V is TRBV19 and J is TRBJ2-2; D gene unclear. The CDR3 covers 13 residues. Per the germline V gene, CDR1 is LNHDA and CDR2 is SQIVND (reference sequence). V was clipped by 3 bases and J by 10 bases, with 12 bases between them. CDR3 DNA: TGTGCCAGTAGTATGGCCCCCCGTGCGGAGCTGTTTTTT. Residues: CASSMAPRAELFF.

The CDR3 is CASSRKGTYEQYF. The CDR3 DNA follows: TGTGCCAGCAGCCGGAAGGGGACCTACGAGCAGTACTTC. This chain uses TRBV12-3 or TRBV12-4 with TRBJ2-7; D possibly corresponds to TRBD1 (5 bases). Trimming cost V 6 bases and J 2 bases, with 11 bases left between them. This CDR3 has 13 amino acids.

The chain has TRBV6-5 and TRBJ1-4, with D unclear. V lost 5 bases and J 13 bases, leaving 14 bases between the germline ends. This CDR3 has 12 amino acids. CDR1 and CDR2 from the germline V gene are MNHEY and SVGAGI. This CDR3 reads CASSPTDGSLFF. The CDR3 nucleotides are TGTGCCAGCAGTCCCACCGACGGGTCACTGTTTTTT.

Written as DNA, the CDR3 is TGTGCCAGCGGGATTGGGCAGGGGACAGATACGCAGTATTTT. This encodes CASGIGQGTDTQYF. J is TRBJ2-3 and V is TRBV28; TRBD1 might be the D (6 bases). CDR3 size: 14 residues. CDR1 is MDHEN and CDR2 is SYDVKM in the germline V gene. Trimming pared 8 bases from V and 3 bases from J, leaving 15 bases between. The full variable domain, completed using reference TRBV28 and TRBJ2-3, is DVKVTQSSRYLVKRTGEKVFLECVQDMDHENMFWYRQDPGLGLRLIYFSYDVKMKEKGDIPEGYSVSREKKERFSLILESASTNQTSMYLCASGIGQGTDTQYFGPGTRLTVL.

The chain has TRBV24-1 and TRBJ2-7; 9 bases agree with TRBD1. Unmatched junction bases numbered 8, after V lost 3 bases and J lost 3 bases. Germline V gene data show CDR1 as KGHDR and CDR2 as SFDVKD. The CDR3 spans 16 residues. The CDR3 protein is CATSDPGQGHNYEQYF. The CDR3 region has the DNA TGTGCCACCAGTGATCCTGGACAGGGGCACAACTACGAGCAGTACTTC.

The V call is TRBV6-5, the J call TRBJ1-2; D gene unclear. Germline V gene lookup returns CDR1 MNHEY and CDR2 SVGAGI. V gave up 6 bases and J gave up 5 bases, with 16 bases separating them. The CDR3 consists of 14 residues. CDR3 DNA: TGTGCCAGCAGACGGAACGTACCGGGGTATGGCTACACCTTC. Protein product: CASRRNVPGYGYTF.

The V and J genes are TRBV6-2 or TRBV6-3 and TRBJ2-7; D may be TRBD2 (6 bases). The CDR3 contains 15 residues. From germline, CDR1 is MNHEY and CDR2 SVGEGT. The germline V and J ends were trimmed by 2 bases and 2 bases, with 13 bases remaining between them. CDR3 amino acids: CASSYGGSGPYEQYF. CDR3 sequence (DNA): TGTGCCAGCAGTTACGGGGGTAGCGGTCCCTACGAGCAGTACTTC.

The rearrangement joins TRBV19 to TRBJ1-5; 7 nucleotides match TRBD1. The CDR3 consists of 13 residues. CDR1 LNHDA and CDR2 SQIVND come from the germline V gene (reference sequence). Trimming took 9 bases from V and 4 from J; bases not matched to a gene: 6. CDR3 sequence: CASAGQRNQPQHF. The CDR3 DNA reads as TGTGCCAGCGCGGGACAGCGAAATCAGCCCCAGCATTTT.

This clone appeared a single time. This chain uses TRBV27 with TRBJ2-7; the D is unclear. V was shortened by 2 bases and J by 0 bases, with 5 bases between the two germline ends. The CDR3 length is 13 residues. The germline V gene encodes CDR1 MNHEY and CDR2 SMNVEV (reference sequence). This chain's CDR3 is CASSLSTSYEQYF. The CDR3 DNA reads as TGTGCCAGCAGTTTAAGCACCTCCTACGAGCAGTACTTC.

This sequence joins TRBV3-1 (or the pseudogene TRBV3-2) and TRBJ2-1; the D gene is possibly TRBD2 (6 bases). The CDR3 length is 15 residues. Trimming left V 2 bases short and J 7 bases short, with 15 bases between. Germline V gene sequence: CDR1 LGHDT, CDR2 YNNKEL (reference sequence). The CDR3 nucleotides are TGTGCCAGCAGCCAAAAGGGGACTGGGGTGAATGAGCAGTTCTTC. This encodes CASSQKGTGVNEQFF.

V gene TRBV5-6 combines with J gene TRBJ1-3; D not certain. V was shortened by 4 bases and J by 9 bases, with 14 bases between the two germline ends. The V gene's germline CDR1 is SGHDT and CDR2 YYEEEE. The CDR3 has 13 residues. CDR3 sequence reads: CASSLYSEATIYF. The CDR3 DNA sequence: TGTGCCAGCAGCCTATACTCAGAGGCCACCATATATTTT.

This clone was seen once. The chain uses TRBV28 and TRBJ1-1; the D gene is possibly TRBD1 (5 bases). This CDR3 has 14 amino acids. V lost 2 bases and J lost 10, with 17 bases in between. The germline gives CDR1 MDHEN, CDR2 SYDVKM. The CDR3 DNA follows: TGTGCCAGCAGTTTAGGGGGGACGGAGGAACCAGCTTTCTTT. Its protein is CASSLGGTEEPAFF.

The chain has TRBV28 and TRBJ2-3; no clear D gene. The V gene's germline CDR1 is MDHEN and CDR2 SYDVKM. The V end lost 1 base, the J end lost 1 base, and 15 bases lay between the germline ends. The CDR3 is 17 residues long. The CDR3 sequence is CASSLSVYDLRTDTQYF. The DNA of the CDR3 is TGTGCCAGCAGTTTATCCGTCTACGATCTACGCACAGATACGCAGTATTTT.

The chain is built from TRBV24-1 and TRBJ1-2; 8 bases match TRBD1. Germline CDR1 is KGHDR and CDR2 is SFDVKD. CDR3 length: 15 residues. V lost 4 bases and J lost 3; bases outside the gene matches: 6. CDR3 region: CATSEPETGDYGYTF. Written as DNA, the CDR3 is TGTGCCACCAGTGAACCCGAGACAGGGGACTATGGCTACACCTTC.

For the CDR3, the DNA is TGCAGCGTCTTACTCAAGAACAGGGATAGCAATCAGCCCCAGCATTTT. Encoded protein: CSVLLKNRDSNQPQHF. The chain joins TRBV29-1 to TRBJ1-5; tentative D call: TRBD1 (6 bases). V was shortened by 6 bases and J by 0 bases, with 18 bases between the two germline ends. This CDR3 has 16 amino acids. Germline CDR1 reads SQVTM; CDR2 reads ANQGSEA.

The chain recombines TRBV10-3 with TRBJ1-1; D might be TRBD1 (6 bases). Germline loops: CDR1 ENHRY, CDR2 SYGVKD. Trimming removed 7 bases from V and 5 bases from J, with 14 bases in between. This CDR3 has 13 residues. For the CDR3, the DNA is TGTGCCATCAACAAACAGGGAAGTACTGAAGCTTTCTTT. Amino acid sequence: CAINKQGSTEAFF.

The chain links TRBV28 to TRBJ2-2, with D possibly matching TRBD2 (5 bases). The germline V and J ends were trimmed by 2 bases and 7 bases, with 11 bases remaining between them. The germline V gene has CDR1 MDHEN and CDR2 SYDVKM. The CDR3 runs to 14 residues. The CDR3 region has the DNA TGTGCCAGCAGTTTAATGTCACGGGACGGGGAGCTGTTTTTT. Translation gives CASSLMSRDGELFF.

The chain combines TRBV19 with TRBJ2-3; D possibly corresponds to TRBD2 (5 bases). Per the germline V gene, CDR1 is LNHDA and CDR2 is SQIVND (reference sequence). The V and J ends lost 5 bases and 0 bases respectively, with 9 bases between them. The CDR3 has 14 residues. CDR3 region: CASSYGISTDTQYF. The DNA for the CDR3 is TGTGCCAGTAGTTACGGGATTAGCACAGATACGCAGTATTTT.

The V call is TRBV28, the J call TRBJ1-5; 7 bases are a match to TRBD1. The junction had 13 bases not matched to a gene; V was cut back by 7 bases and J by 4 bases. From germline, CDR1 is MDHEN and CDR2 SYDVKM. CDR3 length: 16 amino acids. The CDR3 spells CASIMAGTAGNQPQHF. The CDR3, as DNA: TGTGCCAGCATTATGGCCGGGACAGCAGGAAATCAGCCCCAGCATTTT. The full variable domain, with the rest looked up from reference TRBV28 and TRBJ1-5, is DVKVTQSSRYLVKRTGEKVFLECVQDMDHENMFWYRQDPGLGLRLIYFSYDVKMKEKGDIPEGYSVSREKKERFSLILESASTNQTSMYLCASIMAGTAGNQPQHFGDGTRLSIL.

The chain joins TRBV6-5 to TRBJ1-1; 8 bases map to TRBD1. CDR1 is MNHEY and CDR2 is SVGAGI in the germline V gene. V was pared by 0 bases and J by 0 bases, with 3 bases of the junction left unmatched. The CDR3 is made up of 16 amino acids. The CDR3 DNA sequence: TGTGCCAGCAGTTACTCTTGGGGACAGGTGAACACTGAAGCTTTCTTT. Its protein is CASSYSWGQVNTEAFF.

The chain couples TRBV29-1 to TRBJ2-3, with 11 bases fitting TRBD1. The V and J ends lost 3 bases and 4 bases, in that order; junction bases with no gene match: 6. Germline V gene lookup returns CDR1 SQVTM and CDR2 ANQGSEA. This CDR3 spans 15 amino acids. CDR3: CSVDLDRGLPDTQYF. DNA of the CDR3: TGCAGCGTTGACTTGGACAGGGGGCTTCCAGATACGCAGTATTTT.

The chain couples TRBV12-3 or TRBV12-4 to TRBJ2-1, with D uncertain. The CDR3 sequence is 13 residues long. V was trimmed by 5 bases and J by 4 bases, leaving 9 bases between them. Here the CDR3 reads CASSANYYNEQFF. In DNA form, the CDR3 reads TGTGCCAGCAGTGCGAACTATTACAATGAGCAGTTCTTC.

The rearrangement uses TRBV2 and TRBJ2-1; 15 bases match TRBD2. Losses at the gene ends were 7 bases for V and 0 bases for J; bases not matched to a gene: 4. CDR1 and CDR2 (germline): SNHLY, FYNNEI. This CDR3 contains 17 residues. CDR3 region: CASTGLAGGPSYNEQFF. Here the CDR3 DNA reads TGTGCCAGCACGGGACTAGCGGGAGGTCCCTCCTACAATGAGCAGTTCTTC.

The chain recombines TRBV28 with TRBJ1-4; no clear D. The CDR3 has 17 amino acids. Germline V gives CDR1 MDHEN, CDR2 SYDVKM. V lost 1 base and J lost 8, with 20 bases in between. CDR3 amino acids: CASSLSFGGRSGEKLFF. CDR3 sequence (DNA): TGTGCCAGCAGTTTATCTTTTGGCGGCAGGTCGGGAGAAAAACTGTTTTTT.

The chain recombines TRBV7-9 with TRBJ2-1; 12 positions agree with TRBD2. The trim removed 3 bases at V and 1 base at J, leaving 1 base unmatched. Germline assignment: CDR1 SEHNR and CDR2 FQNEAQ (reference sequence). The CDR3 consists of 16 residues. CDR3 bases: TGTGCCAGCAGCTTGACTAGCGGGGGTTCCTACAATGAGCAGTTCTTC. It yields the protein CASSLTSGGSYNEQFF.

V usage is TRBV5-1 and J usage is TRBJ2-3; 7 bases fit TRBD1. V lost 5 bases to trimming and J lost 4 bases; unmatched junction nucleotides: 16. This CDR3 comprises 17 residues. The germline V gene has CDR1 SGHRS and CDR2 YFSETQ. Here the CDR3 reads CASSWITGAGASDTQYF. The CDR3 nucleotides read TGCGCCAGCAGTTGGATCACAGGGGCCGGGGCGTCAGATACGCAGTATTTT.